This TCR beta chain originates from a study of OX40 agonist ivuxolimab in advanced cancers. Study-level background: Of the participants, approximately 38% had some prior anti-PD-1, anti-PD-L1 or anti-CTLA-4 therapy, which was allowed. The study reported partial responses in three patients: one hepatocellular carcinoma, two cutaneous melanoma.

Study-level findings and limits: Part of the nonresponder group also had normalized T-cell clonal expansion that was low.

Here immunoSEQ multiplex PCR was the method, and the copy in TCRdb shows in-frame clones only, minus some. Of around 40,000 clones listed, 85% are singletons. To note about this clone: Its specificity is not known.

This receptor was taken from an adult with an advanced solid tumor such as melanoma, head and neck, liver or kidney cancer. The sequenced sample was CD4+ or CD8+ T cells sorted from blood, obtained in a trial of the OX40 agonist ivuxolimab.

The CDR3 protein is CASSLAGHVHEQYF. The CDR3 region has the DNA TGTGCCAGCAGCCTAGCGGGACATGTCCACGAGCAGTACTTC. This chain uses TRBV5-6 with TRBJ2-7; 9 bases are a match to TRBD2. CDR1 is SGHDT, CDR2 YYEEEE, per germline. V shed 4 bases and J 5 bases; nucleotides not matched to a gene: 7. The CDR3 length is 14 residues. Variable domain in full (rest from reference TRBV5-6 and TRBJ2-7): DAGVTQSPTHLIKTRGQQVTLRCSPKSGHDTVSWYQQALGQGPQFIFQYYEEEERQRGNFPDRFSGHQFPNYSSELNVNALLLGDSALYLCASSLAGHVHEQYFGPGTRLTVT.